The subject of this entry is one T cell receptor beta chain. This clone has a handful of counts. Its target antigen remains unknown. No base quality information exists; no much larger clone differs at one position. The entry originates in a study of memory CD4+ T cells and cytomegalovirus serostatus (dated by TCRdb to about 2019). Notes on the research overall: The 33 healthy Belgian adults in the cohort included 9 who were CMV seropositive and approximately 24 who were CMV seronegative. To replicate a published TCR-based CMV serostatus classifier, the study sequenced CD4+ memory TCRbeta repertoires from a Belgian cohort whose cytomegalovirus serostatus was known. Broader findings and caveats from the paper: CMV serostatus prediction reached a median bootstrapped AUC of about 0.96 with the original framework and about 0.91 with a US-trained random forest. Results were interpreted as suggesting that the CMV-associated TCR signature is largely present in the CD4+ memory repertoire. Among the 150 or so previously reported CMV-associated TCRbeta sequences, some 62 showed up in the CD4+ memory repertoires, with each one found in between one and five individuals. On the Belgian cohort, the classifier built on the original framework reached a median bootstrapped AUC of approximately 0.95, with a 95% CI of 0.76-1.00. Unlike the original study, which covered naive and memory CD4+ and CD8+ populations, the Belgian study sequenced only CD4+CD45RO+ memory cells.

Genomic DNA was extracted from sorted cells with the Quick-DNA Microprep Kit. Amplification of TCRbeta DNA was done with the immunoSEQ hsTCRbeta kit, following the protocol from the manufacturer. An Illumina MiSeq instrument was used to sequence the TCRbeta libraries. As for the original processing: After out-of-frame sequences were removed, 2,204,828 distinct TCRbeta sequences remained, averaging around 70,000 per individual. Each individual was scored by the count of fewer than 200 previously reported CMV-associated TCRbeta sequences and the total productive distinct TCRbeta count. A beta-binomial model was reimplemented in Python, and random forests from scikit-learn, run with default parameters, were trained on data from the US cohort. Classifier performance on the Belgian cohort was summarized as median AUC with percentile confidence intervals calculated over 10,000 bootstrap iterations. TCRdb holds this immuneACCESS table with in-frame rearrangements only. Some clones are missing; in checked studies, unresolved V genes explain under half, and the rest has no known cause. V, J and clone size are those of that table, while D and trimming were read from the DNA. The sample has 50,000 to 60,000 clones on record, 65% to 80% of them singletons. The ten largest clones take up more than 1.1% of the sample.

Single viable CD3+CD4+CD8-CD45RO+ cells were sorted as memory CD4+ T cells on a FACSAria II. CMV serostatus was assessed using a Roche Elecsys assay, by which serum IgG against CMV pp150, pp28, p38 and p52 was detected. Once the samples were thawed, total CD4+ T cells were enriched through positive selection using CD4 magnetic microbeads. The samples came from a separate study whose specific focus was interrogating the CD4+ T cell memory repertoire. Following standard operating procedures, peripheral blood mononuclear cells were isolated and cryopreserved, while serum was kept at -80 degrees C. Staining used CD3-PerCP (BW264/56), CD4-APC (RPA-T4), CD45RO-PE (UCHT1) and CD8-Pacific Orange (3B5) antibodies, with Sytox blue excluding non-viable cells. The CDR3 sequence holds 16 residues, the cysteine and phenylalanine included. This entry keeps only the CDR3 DNA: 48 bases, framed from base 1. V has 0 bases trimmed and J has 3 bases trimmed; junction bases matching no gene number 8. CDR1 MRHNA and CDR2 SNTAGT were looked up in the germline V gene.

The receptor comes from an adult in good health and CMV-seropositive. The chain joins TRBV6-4 to TRBJ2-7; TRBD2 aligns with 7 central bases. Sequencing was carried out using memory CD4+ T cells from blood. The base sequence is TGTGCCAGCAGTGACTCTGGTGGGGGGGGTAACTACGAGCAGTACTTC. Its protein reads: CASSDSGGGGNYEQYF.